This TCR beta chain was obtained from a study of shared clonotypes between healthy human individuals. Study-wide results and caveats: The low donor count limited represented genetic and exposure-history diversity.

On this clone itself: Antigen: not known.

This CDR3 has 14 amino acids. Looked up from germline, CDR1 is ENHRY and CDR2 is SYGVKD. V lost 0 bases, J lost 3 bases, and 8 bases lay in between. Deep level was the assay's run setting. The table came from immunoSEQ multiplex PCR; TCRdb's copy has only in-frame clones and leaves some out. The sample contains about 490,000 clones, 60% to 85% of which appear only once. The V gene is TRBV10-3, the J gene TRBJ1-2, with a possible D match to TRBD1 (6 bases). Material for sequencing was PBMCs. This receptor was obtained from a woman aged 40-49 years in good health. Some clones in this sample may be carry-over from other donors' samples. The CDR3 reads CAISESGGDYGYTF. The CDR3 DNA is TGTGCCATCAGTGAGTCAGGGGGTGACTATGGCTACACCTTC.